This TCR beta chain was identified in a study of blood T cells in healthy people across ages. Primers used in a second PCR of about 7 to 12 cycles were a sample-barcoded 5' primer and a J-beta primer mix. TCRdb re-analysed the 5' RACE reads in MiXCR, keeping a single row per CDR3 protein. The sample has 700,000 to 900,000 distinct CDR3 sequences; under 30% are singletons. V dropped 2 bases and J dropped 5 bases, with 19 bases sitting between them. From germline, CDR1 is MNHEY and CDR2 SVGAGI. There are 17 residues in the CDR3. This sample also belongs to another study, concerning T cells of mothers and their children.

V usage is TRBV6-5 and J usage is TRBJ1-5; D is unclear. The origin of this receptor is a boy aged 10-17 years in good health. Input material: blood. Written as DNA, the CDR3 is TGTGCCAGCAGTTACACTATCCTCCGGGTGGGAGATCAGCCCCAGCATTTT. This gives the protein CASSYTILRVGDQPQHF.